This T cell receptor (beta chain) is drawn from a study of persistence of HIV-infected CD4 T cells (dated by TCRdb to about 2020). Background on the whole study: The median time participants had been on suppressive ART was about eight years. CMV- and HIV-1 Gag-responding CD4+ T cells were isolated from ART-treated individuals so that antigen-driven clonal expansion of HIV-1-infected cells could be examined. Anti-CD3/anti-CD28 stimulation activated a higher proportion of cells, with a lower memory fraction, than antigen stimulation. The TCR cluster analysis across participants included roughly eight participants for CMV and 6 or 7 participants for Gag. Peripheral blood samples of up to 180 mL were obtained at multiple time points, with the exception of two participants, for whom leukapheresis was performed at a single time point. TCRbeta sequencing assessed the clonality of all cells in each sorted population, while proviral sequencing assessed the clonality of infected cells. The paper as a whole reports these results and caveats: Within the same sorted populations, how oligoclonal the TCRs were correlated with how oligoclonal the proviruses were. Only a small number of individuals took part in the study, and the range of antigens tested was limited. TCRbeta richness in CMV- and Gag-responding cells was significantly lower than in anti-CD3/anti-CD28-responding cells; CMV-responding cells had higher oligoclonality than CD3/CD28-stimulated and Gag-responding cells. Antigen-responding cells were enriched for degenerate expanded CDR3beta sequences, which suggests convergent selection of CD4+ responses to CMV and Gag. Restriction of bulk TCR analyses to the rare CMV-responding cells that actually carried HIV-1 proviruses was not possible.

Read against the paper, the sample's treatment or condition label means: suppressive antiretroviral therapy. As a nonspecific positive control representing the CD4+ T cell repertoire, the cells were stimulated with anti-CD3/anti-CD28 magnetic beads. CD4+ T cells that responded were sorted based on upregulation of both CD40 ligand and CD69. Participants were HIV-1-infected adults who started suppressive ART during chronic infection. For at least 4 years, the participants' plasma HIV-1 RNA had been undetectable, below 50 copies/mL. To be included, participants needed a CD4+ T cell count above 400 cells/uL and a positive CMV serology. Before stimulation, PBMCs were isolated using density centrifugation and then depleted of CD8+ T cells. CD8-depleted PBMCs were stimulated for about 18 hours with anti-CD28/CD49d costimulation, CD40-blocking antibody and enfuvirtide to prevent new infections. Cell sorting was done on a Beckman Coulter MoFlo Legacy or XDP sorter, and dead cells were excluded with propidium iodide. Genomic DNA was extracted using the QIAamp DNA Mini Kit for samples with more than one million cells and using the Quick-DNA Microprep Kit for all other samples.

The immunoSEQ hsTCRB assay version 4 in survey mode was used to sequence TCRbeta repertoires from genomic DNA. Genomic DNA was diluted to approximately 10 ng/uL, and up to about 1 ug per sample was used for TCRbeta sequencing. The paper's data handling went like this. TCRbeta data analysis was done in ImmunoSeq Analyzer 3.0, and diversity was calculated on productive nucleotide rearrangements. The improved Chao index was used to estimate lower-bound TCR diversity, and the Gini coefficient was used to estimate clonality using the Immunarch R package. Nucleotide rearrangements that differed but encoded the same CDR3beta amino acid sequence were counted as separate clonotypes. Differential abundance analysis found TCRbeta sequences that were significantly enriched in antigen-responding cells compared with anti-CD3/anti-CD28-activated cells. GLIPH2 grouped TCRs by predicted peptide-MHC specificity, both within each participant and across combined participant data sets. Entries here come from immuneACCESS through TCRdb and include only in-frame sequences with V and J called. Some clones fail to appear in such tables; in the studies checked, an unresolved V gene covers under half of the shortfall, and the cause of the remainder is unknown. The DNA gave D and trimming, while V, J and clone size come from that table. For this sample the table gives 35,000 to 55,000 clones, of which roughly nine tenths were detected only once. The leading ten clones occupy 1% of the sample.

CDR1 and CDR2 are drawn from the germline V gene (reference sequence): LNHNV, YYDKDF. The cysteine opens and the phenylalanine closes a CDR3 of 15 amino acids. The DNA shown is the 45-base CDR3, in frame from base 1. V loses 0 bases of germline sequence and J loses 6 bases, and the interval between the two ends is 15 bases. Comments on this clone: Its antigen target is currently unknown. No much larger clone is present one base from it, and per-base qualities are unavailable.

The source of this sequence is an adult man with HIV who was CMV-seropositive. Sequenced here: CD4+ T cells sorted from PBMCs after approximately 19-hour stimulation, sampled from a patient who received antiretroviral therapy. The sample's cell subset or site label, in plain terms: CD40L+CD69+ CD4 T cells responding to anti-CD3/anti-CD28 beads, representing the overall repertoire. The chain joins TRBV15 to TRBJ2-7; the D segment might be TRBD1 or TRBD2, since each matches 7 bases. The CDR3 corresponds to CATSRDWGGGGEQYF. The nucleotides read TGTGCCACCAGCAGAGATTGGGGAGGGGGCGGCGAGCAGTACTTC.